The next 29 T cell receptor beta chains were all read from a single sample in a study of beta chain features in type 1 diabetes. Every isolated RNA sample was fully reverse transcribed, so sequencing captured expressed TCRB transcripts. Only in-frame clones appear in the TCRdb table, and some are missing; sequencing was by immunoSEQ multiplex PCR. The table has about 900,000 clones, 15% to 20% seen once. Sequencing input: naive CD4+ T cells from blood. These receptors originate from a woman aged 18-29 years in good health.

CDR3 region: CAISGWDKNTEAFF. DNA for the CDR3: TGTGCCATCAGCGGGTGGGACAAGAACACTGAAGCTTTCTTT. The chain links TRBV10-3 to TRBJ1-1, with a tentative D call TRBD1 (6 bases). CDR1 is ENHRY, CDR2 SYGVKD, per germline. The CDR3 has 14 amino acids. V was trimmed by 6 bases and J by 1 base, leaving 12 bases between them.

This clone was seen more than once but under ten times. The chain links TRBV28 to TRBJ2-1; D might be TRBD1 (6 bases). The CDR3 is 15 residues long. V lost 7 bases and J 0 bases, leaving 13 bases between the germline ends. In germline, CDR1 is MDHEN, CDR2 SYDVKM. Here the CDR3 reads CASIAQGSSYNEQFF. The CDR3 coding sequence is TGTGCCAGCATTGCCCAGGGGAGCTCCTACAATGAGCAGTTCTTC. Based on the CDR3 plus reference TRBV28 and TRBJ2-1, the full variable domain is DVKVTQSSRYLVKRTGEKVFLECVQDMDHENMFWYRQDPGLGLRLIYFSYDVKMKEKGDIPEGYSVSREKKERFSLILESASTNQTSMYLCASIAQGSSYNEQFFGPGTRLTVL.

About this clone: This specimen includes other DNA sequences encoding the same CDR3. The gene calls are TRBV18 and TRBJ2-5; D gene unclear. The CDR3 spans 14 residues. The V gene lost 1 base and the J gene lost 1 base, with 7 bases spanning the gap. Germline values: CDR1 KGHSH, CDR2 LQKENI. The CDR3 here is CASSPQGGQETQYF. The DNA for the CDR3 is TGTGCCAGCTCACCACAGGGTGGCCAAGAGACCCAGTACTTC. The whole variable domain, remainder taken from reference TRBV18 and TRBJ2-5, is NAGVMQNPRHLVRRRGQEARLRCSPMKGHSHVYWYRQLPEEGLKFMVYLQKENIIDESGMPKERFSAEFPKEGPSILRIQQVVRGDSAAYFCASSPQGGQETQYFGPGTRLLVL.

This clone has just a few counts. V usage is TRBV7-9 and J usage is TRBJ2-2; D is unclear. The germline gives CDR1 SEHNR, CDR2 FQNEAQ (reference sequence). V lost 1 base, J lost 5 bases, and 11 bases lay in between. The CDR3 extends over 15 amino acids. The CDR3 here is CASSLGSRDTGELFF. CDR3 bases: TGTGCCAGCAGCTTAGGTTCCCGAGATACCGGGGAGCTGTTTTTT.

This clone occurred a few times. The chain uses TRBV2 and TRBJ1-4; D is perhaps TRBD1 (6 bases). This CDR3 is 14 amino acids long. Trimming pared 9 bases from V and 7 bases from J, leaving 18 bases between. Per germline, CDR1 SNHLY and CDR2 FYNNEI. The DNA of the CDR3 is TGTGCCAGTAGCCGGGACATCGTATCTGAAAAACTGTTTTTT. Residues: CASSRDIVSEKLFF.

The gene calls are TRBV19 and TRBJ2-4; D perhaps matches TRBD1 (5 bases). The CDR3 consists of 13 residues. In germline, CDR1 is LNHDA, CDR2 SQIVND (reference sequence). V gave up 3 bases and J gave up 9 bases, with 12 bases separating them. For the CDR3, the DNA is TGTGCCAGTAGTATTCAGGATAGGGGCATTCAGTACTTC. This codes for CASSIQDRGIQYF.

This clone has a handful of counts. V usage is TRBV6-6 and J usage is TRBJ1-4, with D perhaps TRBD1 (6 bases). The V and J ends lost 2 bases and 7 bases respectively, with 14 bases between them. Germline values: CDR1 MNHNY, CDR2 SVGAGI (reference sequence). The CDR3 runs to 15 residues. CDR3 amino acids: CASSYKGGASEKLFF. CDR3 coding DNA: TGTGCCAGCAGTTACAAGGGGGGAGCAAGTGAAAAACTGTTTTTT.

This clone was seen a few times. The rearrangement uses TRBV7-2 and TRBJ2-5; 7 bases line up with TRBD1. V lost 5 bases to trimming and J lost 7 bases; unmatched junction nucleotides: 10. This CDR3 has 14 residues. CDR1 and CDR2 (germline): SGHTA, FQGNSA. In DNA form, the CDR3 reads TGTGCCAGCAGCCACAGGGGCAGGGTTGTGACCCAGTACTTC. Its protein product is CASSHRGRVVTQYF.

This chain joins TRBV6-5 and TRBJ1-1; D remains unclear. With 0 bases removed from V and 7 bases from J, the gap between germline ends came to 9 bases. This CDR3 has 13 residues. The V gene's germline CDR1 is MNHEY and CDR2 SVGAGI. CDR3 DNA: TGTGCCAGCAGTTACTCGTCCGGTCGTGAAGCTTTCTTT. Amino acid sequence: CASSYSSGREAFF.

This chain connects TRBV10-3 to TRBJ2-1; 12 bases are a match to TRBD1. Trimming took 7 bases from V and 9 from J; bases not matched to a gene: 4. Germline values: CDR1 ENHRY, CDR2 SYGVKD. The CDR3 totals 13 residues. CDR3 region: CAIKGQGAGEQFF. In DNA form, the CDR3 reads TGTGCCATCAAGGGACAGGGGGCCGGTGAGCAGTTCTTC.

The chain uses TRBV5-4 and TRBJ2-7; TRBD1 is a possible D gene (6 bases). Germline-derived CDR1 and CDR2 are SGHNT and YYREEE (reference sequence). Trimming cost V 1 base and J 3 bases, with 8 bases left between them. There are 13 residues in the CDR3. This chain's CDR3 is CASSLQGLYEQYF. Written as DNA, the CDR3 is TGTGCCAGCAGCTTGCAGGGGCTCTACGAGCAGTACTTC. Using reference TRBV5-4 and TRBJ2-7 for the parts outside the CDR3, the full variable domain is ETGVTQSPTHLIKTRGQQVTLRCSSQSGHNTVSWYQQALGQGPQFIFQYYREEENGRGNFPPRFSGLQFPNYSSELNVNALELDDSALYLCASSLQGLYEQYFGPGTRLTVT.

This clone was observed a few times. J is TRBJ1-3 and V is TRBV13; D ambiguous. V lost 5 bases and J lost 1, with 12 bases in between. Germline CDR1 reads PRHDT; CDR2 reads FYEKMQ (reference sequence). The CDR3 spans 15 residues. CDR3 sequence (DNA): TGTGCCAGCAGCCCTGGCCCCAGATCTGGAAACACCATATATTTT. Amino acids: CASSPGPRSGNTIYF. The full variable domain, with the rest looked up from reference TRBV13 and TRBJ1-3, is AAGVIQSPRHLIKEKRETATLKCYPIPRHDTVYWYQQGPGQDPQFLISFYEKMQSDKGSIPDRFSAQQFSDYHSELNMSSLELGDSALYFCASSPGPRSGNTIYFGEGSWLTVV.

Concerning this clone: The junction departs from the called germline gene at one end, perhaps through a read error. The V call is TRBV7-3, the J call TRBJ2-7; D is unclear. This CDR3 is 13 amino acids long. CDR1 SGHTA and CDR2 FQGTGA come from the germline V gene. The CDR3 reads CASSDLVGDEKYF. CDR3 nucleotide sequence: TGTGCCAGCAGCGACCTCGTCGGCGACGAGAAGTACTTC.

CDR3: CASSFRLAGASSYNEQFF. The CDR3 region has the DNA TGTGCCAGCAGTTTCCGACTAGCGGGGGCTTCCTCCTACAATGAGCAGTTCTTC. The chain uses TRBV7-2 and TRBJ2-1, with 12 positions matching TRBD2. CDR3 length equals 18 residues. Germline V lookup: CDR1 SGHTA, CDR2 FQGNSA. Unmatched junction bases numbered 9, after V lost 6 bases and J lost 0 bases.

The rearrangement uses TRBV21-1 and TRBJ1-2; the table's TRBD1 call for D was not verified on the DNA. TRBV21-1 is designated a pseudogene. The CDR3 has 17 residues. CDR3 loop: CASSKRSGQVFFYGYTF. CDR3 DNA: TGTGCCAGCAGCAAAAGGTCCGGACAGGTCTTCTTCTATGGCTACACCTTC.

The chain links TRBV27 to TRBJ2-1; 9 nucleotides align to TRBD2. Germline V gene lookup returns CDR1 MNHEY and CDR2 SMNVEV (reference sequence). The CDR3 spans 17 residues. V shed 6 bases, J shed 1 base, and the junction held 10 bases outside the gene matches. The DNA of the CDR3 is TGTGCCAGCAGACGAAAAATTAGCGGGAGTTCCTACAATGAGCAGTTCTTC. Its protein is CASRRKISGSSYNEQFF.

This rearrangement joins TRBV7-9 to TRBJ2-5; perhaps TRBD1 as D (5 bases). This CDR3 comprises 13 residues. Germline-derived CDR1 and CDR2 are SEHNR and FQNEAQ (reference sequence). The V and J ends lost 3 bases and 2 bases respectively, with 7 bases between them. The CDR3 coding sequence is TGTGCCAGCAGCTTGTCAGGGCAAGAGACCCAGTACTTC. This gives the protein CASSLSGQETQYF.

This clone was seen a handful of times. The chain has TRBV7-2 and TRBJ2-1; no definite D call. V lost 3 bases and J lost 0, with 6 bases in between. CDR1 and CDR2 (germline): SGHTA, FQGNSA. The CDR3 consists of 14 residues. The CDR3 protein is CASSFMSSYNEQFF. Here the CDR3 DNA reads TGTGCCAGCAGCTTTATGAGCTCCTACAATGAGCAGTTCTTC.

As to this clone: This may be a read error, as it is one base from a much larger clone. The gene calls are TRBV7-2 and TRBJ2-2, with D unresolved. Germline V gene data show CDR1 as SGHTA and CDR2 as FQGNSA. Trimming took 2 bases from V and 5 from J, leaving 0 bases between them. The CDR3 spans 11 residues. The CDR3 protein is CASSLTGELFF. In DNA form, the CDR3 reads TGTGCCAGCAGCTTAACCGGGGAGCTGTTTTTT.

Only a few counts were recorded for this clone. The V call is TRBV4-1, the J call TRBJ1-1, with D possibly matching TRBD1 (6 bases). There are 14 residues in the CDR3. Deletions cut 3 bases from V and 3 bases from J, with 11 bases between. The germline gives CDR1 MGHRA, CDR2 YSYEKL. The CDR3 DNA is TGCGCCAGCAGCCACACTACAGGGTACACTGAAGCTTTCTTT. Translating gives CASSHTTGYTEAFF.

This clone was recorded a few times. The chain carries TRBV7-2 and TRBJ2-7, with a possible D match to TRBD2 (6 bases). Germline V gene lookup returns CDR1 SGHTA and CDR2 FQGNSA. The V and J ends lost 5 bases and 2 bases respectively, with 13 bases between them. This CDR3 is 14 amino acids long. This CDR3 is CASSPRLGAYEQYF. CDR3 in DNA: TGTGCCAGCAGCCCCCGACTAGGAGCCTACGAGCAGTACTTC.

The chain joins TRBV25-1 to TRBJ1-1; 7 bases match TRBD1. V trimming: 3 bases; J trimming: 4 bases; junction bases outside the gene matches: 8. The germline gives CDR1 MGHDK, CDR2 SYGVNS. The CDR3 is made up of 15 amino acids. The CDR3 loop reads CASSDLTGWATEAFF. The CDR3 region has the DNA TGTGCCAGCAGTGATCTGACAGGGTGGGCCACTGAAGCTTTCTTT. The full variable domain, its missing parts supplied by reference TRBV25-1 and TRBJ1-1, is EADIYQTPRYLVIGTGKKITLECSQTMGHDKMYWYQQDPGMELHLIHYSYGVNSTEKGDLSSESTVSRIRTEHFPLTLESARPSHTSQYLCASSDLTGWATEAFFGQGTRLTVV.

This clone has only a few counts. The chain recombines TRBV4-3 with TRBJ2-7; 10 bases are a match to TRBD2. The junction had 11 bases not matched to a gene; V was cut back by 3 bases and J by 3 bases. CDR3 length equals 17 residues. CDR1 and CDR2 (germline): LGHNA, YSLEER. CDR3 nucleotide sequence: TGCGCCAGCAGCCATGCCTACAGGACTAGCGGAGACTACGAGCAGTACTTC. This sequence encodes CASSHAYRTSGDYEQYF.

This clone was seen a handful of times. The chain is built from TRBV2 and TRBJ2-2, with a tentative D call TRBD1 (5 bases). V was clipped by 7 bases and J by 5 bases, with 14 bases between them. This CDR3 is 14 amino acids long. Looked up from germline, CDR1 is SNHLY and CDR2 is FYNNEI. CDR3 DNA sequence: TGTGCCAGCACGAGCCAGGGTCGGACCGGGGAGCTGTTTTTT. It codes for CASTSQGRTGELFF.

There are a few counts of this clone. This chain uses TRBV28 with TRBJ2-2; possible D gene TRBD1, 6 bases. This CDR3 region has 14 residues. Germline-derived CDR1 and CDR2 are MDHEN and SYDVKM. Trimming cost V 7 bases and J 2 bases, with 11 bases left between them. The CDR3 reads CASTRQANTGELFF. CDR3 DNA sequence: TGTGCCAGCACACGACAGGCCAACACCGGGGAGCTGTTTTTT.

The chain uses TRBV6-1 and TRBJ2-3, with 8 bases identical to TRBD2. Trimming cost V 6 bases and J 10 bases; bases outside gene matches: 9. From germline, CDR1 is MNHNS and CDR2 SASEGT. The CDR3 has 13 residues. The CDR3 nucleotides read TGTGCCAGCAGGGAGGGACTAGTTCTTGCGCAGTATTTT. It is translated as CASREGLVLAQYF.

The chain links TRBV15 to TRBJ2-1, with unresolved D. With 6 bases removed from V and 4 bases from J, the gap between germline ends came to 13 bases. Germline V lookup: CDR1 LNHNV, CDR2 YYDKDF (reference sequence). The CDR3 spans 14 residues. This CDR3 is CATSVDPGYNEQFF. CDR3 bases: TGTGCCACCAGTGTAGACCCCGGGTACAATGAGCAGTTCTTC.

The chain combines TRBV7-9 with TRBJ2-5, with TRBD2 matching 8 bases. The J call may be incorrect, as the DNA end agrees better with TRBJ2-7. The CDR3 has 17 residues. Germline V gene data show CDR1 as SEHNR and CDR2 as FQNEAQ (reference sequence). The CDR3 nucleotides read TGTGCCAGCAGCTTAGCGAAGAGCGGGAGCCGCCACTACGAGCAGTACTTC. Translation gives CASSLAKSGSRHYEQYF.

The chain carries TRBV4-3 and TRBJ2-1; 14 bases match TRBD2. This CDR3 region has 16 residues. Germline loops: CDR1 LGHNA, CDR2 YSLEER. V lost 4 bases to trimming and J lost 6 bases; unmatched junction nucleotides: 5. The CDR3 loop is CASSPTGTSGSNEQFF. CDR3 nucleotide sequence: TGCGCCAGCAGCCCAACCGGGACTAGCGGGAGCAATGAGCAGTTCTTC.